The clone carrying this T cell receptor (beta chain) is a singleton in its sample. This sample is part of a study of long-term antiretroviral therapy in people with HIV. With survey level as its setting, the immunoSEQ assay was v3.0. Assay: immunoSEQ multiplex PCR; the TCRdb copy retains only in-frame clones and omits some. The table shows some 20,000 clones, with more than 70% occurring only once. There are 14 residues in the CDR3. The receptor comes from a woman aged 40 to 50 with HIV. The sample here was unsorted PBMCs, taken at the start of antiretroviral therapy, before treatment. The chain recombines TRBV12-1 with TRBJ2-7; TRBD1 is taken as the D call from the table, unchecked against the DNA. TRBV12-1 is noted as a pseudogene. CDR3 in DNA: TGTGCCAGCAGCTCTGACAGATCTTTCTACGAGCAGTACTTC. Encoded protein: CASSSDRSFYEQYF.